The entry below gives a single T cell receptor beta chain sequence along with its context. Antigen unknown. The CDR3 contains 11 residues. In germline, CDR1 is SGHAT, CDR2 FQNNGV. V was trimmed by 5 bases and J by 5 bases, leaving 7 bases between them. The source of the sample is a study of Ad26.COV2.S vaccination and SARS-CoV-2 variants. In the study overall: Ad26.COV2.S shots went into the muscle once or twice, 56 days apart. Study results and caveats: Non-spike TCR breadth was similar in vaccine and placebo recipients.

Treatment defined: about 20 received Ad26.COV2.S at low or high dose, single or two shots; five or six received placebo; per-sample allocation not given. After the first vaccine or placebo injection, samples were drawn on day 63. Donation came from an adult in Boston who was aged 18-55 years. An Ad26 vector that expressed Wuhan-strain SARS-CoV-2 spike constituted the vaccine. Only in-frame clones appear in the TCRdb table, and some are missing; sequencing was by immunoSEQ multiplex PCR. The sample holds 350,000 to 400,000 clones, over 75% seen once. Specimen: peripheral blood, collected in a trial of Ad26.COV2.S vaccine versus placebo. J is TRBJ2-7 and V is TRBV11-2; D call uncertain. The receptor was isolated from a person between 18 and 65 years old who received the Ad26.COV2.S COVID-19 vaccine or a placebo. The DNA of the CDR3 is TGTGCCAGCAGCCCTTCCGACGAGCAGTACTTC. It codes for CASSPSDEQYF.